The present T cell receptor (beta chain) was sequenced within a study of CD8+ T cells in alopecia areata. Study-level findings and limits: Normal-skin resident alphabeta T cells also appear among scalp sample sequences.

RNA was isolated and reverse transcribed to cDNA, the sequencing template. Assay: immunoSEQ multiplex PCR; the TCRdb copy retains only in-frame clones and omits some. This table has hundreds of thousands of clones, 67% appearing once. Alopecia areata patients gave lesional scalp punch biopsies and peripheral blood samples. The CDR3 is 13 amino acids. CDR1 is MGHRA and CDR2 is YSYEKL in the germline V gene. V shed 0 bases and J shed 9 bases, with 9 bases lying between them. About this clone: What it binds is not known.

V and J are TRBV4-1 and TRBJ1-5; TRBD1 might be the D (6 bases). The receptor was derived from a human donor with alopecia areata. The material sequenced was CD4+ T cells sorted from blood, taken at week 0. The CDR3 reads CASSQEGGLPQHF. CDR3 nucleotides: TGCGCCAGCAGCCAAGAAGGGGGGCTGCCCCAGCATTTT.